This record covers a single T cell receptor (beta chain). In the original analysis: Scientists estimated how many nucleated cells there were by amplifying reference gene primers. TCRdb's table, derived via immunoSEQ multiplex PCR, lists solely in-frame clones and lacks some. V and J calls plus clone size are reproduced from that table; the DNA served to infer D and trimming. The sample lists 95,000 to 150,000 clones; about 85% were seen once. These data come from a study of blood T cell repertoires in COVID-19. For the study at large: Samples representing acute and convalescent COVID-19 were sourced from the United States, Italy and Spain. Nucleic acid was either cDNA or gDNA, and it came from T cells, B-cell-depleted T cells, or PBMCs.

The germline V gene has CDR1 SGHRS and CDR2 YFSETQ. The CDR3 contains 14 residues. Trimming removed 0 bases from V and 8 bases from J, with 11 bases in between. The chain uses TRBV5-1 and TRBJ1-4; D might be TRBD1 (6 bases). The sequencing input was peripheral blood. The TCR was taken from an elderly woman with acute or convalescent COVID-19. The CDR3 DNA follows: TGCGCCAGCAGCTTGGACGGGACAAGCGAAAAACTGTTTTTT. It specifies CASSLDGTSEKLFF.